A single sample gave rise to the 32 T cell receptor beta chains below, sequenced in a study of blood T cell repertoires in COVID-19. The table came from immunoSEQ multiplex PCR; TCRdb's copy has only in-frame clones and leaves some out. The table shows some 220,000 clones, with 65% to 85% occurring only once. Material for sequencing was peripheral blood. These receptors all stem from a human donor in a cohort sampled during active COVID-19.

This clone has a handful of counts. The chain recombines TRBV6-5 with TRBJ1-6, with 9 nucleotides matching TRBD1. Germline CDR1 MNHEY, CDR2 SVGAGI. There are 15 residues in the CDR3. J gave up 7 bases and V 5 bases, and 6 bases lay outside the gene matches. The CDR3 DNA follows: TGTGCCAGCAGTCCGGGACAGGGTAGGAATTCACCCCTCCACTTT. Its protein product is CASSPGQGRNSPLHF.

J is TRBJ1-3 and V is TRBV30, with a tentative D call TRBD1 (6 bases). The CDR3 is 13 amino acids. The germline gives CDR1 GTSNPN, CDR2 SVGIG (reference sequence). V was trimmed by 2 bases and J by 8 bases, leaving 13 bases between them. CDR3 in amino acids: CAWSKTGQDTIYF. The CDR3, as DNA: TGTGCCTGGAGTAAAACAGGGCAGGACACCATATATTTT.

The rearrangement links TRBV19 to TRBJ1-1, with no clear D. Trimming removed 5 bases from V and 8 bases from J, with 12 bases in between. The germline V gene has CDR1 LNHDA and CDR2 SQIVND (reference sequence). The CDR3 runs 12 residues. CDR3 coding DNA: TGTGCCAGTAGTGGGTCGGGAAAAGAAGCTTTCTTT. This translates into CASSGSGKEAFF. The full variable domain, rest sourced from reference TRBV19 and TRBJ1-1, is DGGITQSPKYLFRKEGQNVTLSCEQNLNHDAMYWYRQDPGQGLRLIYYSQIVNDFQKGDIAEGYSVSREKKESFPLTVTSAQKNPTAFYLCASSGSGKEAFFGQGTRLTVV.

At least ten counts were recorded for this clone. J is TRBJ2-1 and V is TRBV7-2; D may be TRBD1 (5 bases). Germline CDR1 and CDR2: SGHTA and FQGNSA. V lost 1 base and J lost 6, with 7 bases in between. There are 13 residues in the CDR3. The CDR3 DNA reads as TGTGCCAGCAGCTTAGAGGGGTTCAATGAGCAGTTCTTC. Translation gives CASSLEGFNEQFF.

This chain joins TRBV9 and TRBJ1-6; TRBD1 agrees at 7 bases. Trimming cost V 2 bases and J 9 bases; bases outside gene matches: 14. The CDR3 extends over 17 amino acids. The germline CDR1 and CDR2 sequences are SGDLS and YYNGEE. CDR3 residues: CASSVSTGTLMGSPLHF. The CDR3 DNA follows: TGTGCCAGCAGCGTTTCGACAGGGACACTTATGGGTTCACCCCTCCACTTT. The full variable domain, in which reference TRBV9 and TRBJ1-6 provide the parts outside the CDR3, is DSGVTQTPKHLITATGQRVTLRCSPRSGDLSVYWYQQSLDQGLQFLIQYYNGEERAKGNILERFSAQQFPDLHSELNLSSLELGDSALYFCASSVSTGTLMGSPLHFGNGTRLTVT.

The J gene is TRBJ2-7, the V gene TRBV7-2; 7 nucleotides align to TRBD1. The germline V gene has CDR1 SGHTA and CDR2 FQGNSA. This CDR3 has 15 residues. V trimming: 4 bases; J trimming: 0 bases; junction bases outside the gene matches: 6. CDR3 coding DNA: TGTGCCAGCAGCTCCCCCGACAGGGACTCCTACGAGCAGTACTTC. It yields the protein CASSSPDRDSYEQYF. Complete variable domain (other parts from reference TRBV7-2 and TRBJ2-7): GAGVSQSPSNKVTEKGKDVELRCDPISGHTALYWYRQSLGQGLEFLIYFQGNSAPDKSGLPSDRFSAERTGGSVSTLTIQRTQQEDSAVYLCASSSPDRDSYEQYFGPGTRLTVT.

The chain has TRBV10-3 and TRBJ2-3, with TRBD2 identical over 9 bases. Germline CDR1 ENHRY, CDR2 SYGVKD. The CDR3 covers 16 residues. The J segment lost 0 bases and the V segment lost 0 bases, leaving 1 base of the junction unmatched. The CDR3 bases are TGTGCCATCAGTGAGTCGGCGGGGGGGAGCACAGATACGCAGTATTTT. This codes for CAISESAGGSTDTQYF.

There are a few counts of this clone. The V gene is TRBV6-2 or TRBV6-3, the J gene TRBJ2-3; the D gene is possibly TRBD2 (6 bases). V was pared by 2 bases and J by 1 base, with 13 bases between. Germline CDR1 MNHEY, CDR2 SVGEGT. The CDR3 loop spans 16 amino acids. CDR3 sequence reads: CASSYPGLRGTDTQYF. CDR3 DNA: TGTGCCAGCAGTTACCCCGGACTACGCGGCACAGATACGCAGTATTTT.

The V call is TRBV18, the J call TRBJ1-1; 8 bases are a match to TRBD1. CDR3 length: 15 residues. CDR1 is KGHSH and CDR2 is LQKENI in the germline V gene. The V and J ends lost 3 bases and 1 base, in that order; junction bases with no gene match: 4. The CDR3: CASSPSTGANTEAFF. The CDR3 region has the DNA TGTGCCAGCTCACCGTCGACAGGGGCGAACACTGAAGCTTTCTTT. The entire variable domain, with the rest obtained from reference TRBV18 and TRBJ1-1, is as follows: NAGVMQNPRHLVRRRGQEARLRCSPMKGHSHVYWYRQLPEEGLKFMVYLQKENIIDESGMPKERFSAEFPKEGPSILRIQQVVRGDSAAYFCASSPSTGANTEAFFGQGTRLTVV.

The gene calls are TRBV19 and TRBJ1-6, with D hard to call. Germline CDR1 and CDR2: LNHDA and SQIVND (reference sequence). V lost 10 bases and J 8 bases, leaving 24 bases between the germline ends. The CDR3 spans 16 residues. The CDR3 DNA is TGTGCCACCCAGCGGTCAAGAGGACCTACCTATTCACCCCTCCACTTT. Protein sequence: CATQRSRGPTYSPLHF. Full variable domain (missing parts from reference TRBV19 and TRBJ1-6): DGGITQSPKYLFRKEGQNVTLSCEQNLNHDAMYWYRQDPGQGLRLIYYSQIVNDFQKGDIAEGYSVSREKKESFPLTVTSAQKNPTAFYLCATQRSRGPTYSPLHFGNGTRLTVT.

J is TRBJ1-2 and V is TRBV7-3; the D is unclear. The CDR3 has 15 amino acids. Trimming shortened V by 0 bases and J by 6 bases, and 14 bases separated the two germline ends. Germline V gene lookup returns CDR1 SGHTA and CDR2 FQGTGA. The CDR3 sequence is CASSLTWAGTDGYTF. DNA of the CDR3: TGTGCCAGCAGCTTAACGTGGGCAGGAACGGATGGCTACACCTTC.

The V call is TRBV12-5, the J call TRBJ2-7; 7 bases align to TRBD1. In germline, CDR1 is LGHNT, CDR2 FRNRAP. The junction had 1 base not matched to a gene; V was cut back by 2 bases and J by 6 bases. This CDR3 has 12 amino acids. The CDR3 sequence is CASGLHRGEQYF. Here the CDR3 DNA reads TGTGCTAGTGGTTTGCACAGGGGCGAGCAGTACTTC.

The CDR3 protein is CATSIIQGENYGYTF. CDR3 in DNA: TGTGCCACCAGCATAATACAGGGAGAAAACTATGGCTACACCTTC. V usage is TRBV15 and J usage is TRBJ1-2; D might be TRBD1 (6 bases). This CDR3 region has 15 residues. The V end was cut by 4 bases, the J end by 2 bases, with 14 bases between. CDR1 is LNHNV and CDR2 is YYDKDF in the germline V gene (reference sequence).

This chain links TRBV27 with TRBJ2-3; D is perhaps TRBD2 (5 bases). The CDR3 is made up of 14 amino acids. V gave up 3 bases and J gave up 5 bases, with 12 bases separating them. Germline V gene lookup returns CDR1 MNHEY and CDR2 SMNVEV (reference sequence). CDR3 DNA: TGTGCCAGCAGTTTCGGGATTGGAAGAGATACGCAGTATTTT. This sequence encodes CASSFGIGRDTQYF.

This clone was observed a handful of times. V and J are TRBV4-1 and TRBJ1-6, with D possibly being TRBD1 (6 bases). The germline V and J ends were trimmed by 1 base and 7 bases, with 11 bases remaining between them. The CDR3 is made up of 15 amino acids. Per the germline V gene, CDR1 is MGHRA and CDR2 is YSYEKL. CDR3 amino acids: CASSQVPGENSPLHF. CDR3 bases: TGCGCCAGCAGCCAAGTCCCAGGGGAGAATTCACCCCTCCACTTT.

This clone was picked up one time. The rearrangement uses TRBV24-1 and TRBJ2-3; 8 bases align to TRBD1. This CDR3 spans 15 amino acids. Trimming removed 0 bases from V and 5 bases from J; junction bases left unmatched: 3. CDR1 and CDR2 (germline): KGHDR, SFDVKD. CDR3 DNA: TGTGCCACCAGTGATTTGACAGGGGGAGGAGATACGCAGTATTTT. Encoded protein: CATSDLTGGGDTQYF.

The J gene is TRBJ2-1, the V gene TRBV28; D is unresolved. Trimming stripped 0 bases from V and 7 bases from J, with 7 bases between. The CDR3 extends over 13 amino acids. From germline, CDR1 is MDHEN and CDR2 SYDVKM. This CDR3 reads CASSLWTVNEQFF. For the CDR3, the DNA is TGTGCCAGCAGTTTATGGACTGTAAATGAGCAGTTCTTC.

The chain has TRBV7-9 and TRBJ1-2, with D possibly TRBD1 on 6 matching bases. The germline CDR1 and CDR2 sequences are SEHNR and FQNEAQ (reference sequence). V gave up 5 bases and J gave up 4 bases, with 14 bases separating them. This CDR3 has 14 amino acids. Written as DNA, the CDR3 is TGTGCCAGCAGCCCATTCCCGGACAGCTATGGCTACACCTTC. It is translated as CASSPFPDSYGYTF. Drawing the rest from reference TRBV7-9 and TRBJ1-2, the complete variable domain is DTGVSQNPRHKITKRGQNVTFRCDPISEHNRLYWYRQTLGQGPEFLTYFQNEAQLEKSRLLSDRFSAERPKGSFSTLEIQRTEQGDSAMYLCASSPFPDSYGYTFGSGTRLTVV.

The chain's CDR3 is CASSASGQQETQYF. The CDR3 region has the DNA TGCGCCAGCAGCGCGTCAGGGCAACAAGAGACCCAGTACTTC. This rearrangement joins TRBV5-1 to TRBJ2-5; D may be TRBD1 (5 bases). CDR3 length equals 14 residues. Germline CDR1 reads SGHRS; CDR2 reads YFSETQ. Deletions cut 4 bases from V and 2 bases from J, with 12 bases between.

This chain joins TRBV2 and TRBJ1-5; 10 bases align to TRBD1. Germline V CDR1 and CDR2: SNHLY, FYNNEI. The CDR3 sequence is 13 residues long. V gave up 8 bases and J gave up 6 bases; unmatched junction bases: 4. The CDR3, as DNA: TGTGCCAGCCAGGGACAGGGGAGTCAGCCCCAGCATTTT. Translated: CASQGQGSQPQHF. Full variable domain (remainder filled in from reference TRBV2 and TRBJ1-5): EPEVTQTPSHQVTQMGQEVILRCVPISNHLYFYWYRQILGQKVEFLVSFYNNEISEKSEIFDDQFSVERPDGSNFTLKIRSTKLEDSAMYFCASQGQGSQPQHFGDGTRLSIL.

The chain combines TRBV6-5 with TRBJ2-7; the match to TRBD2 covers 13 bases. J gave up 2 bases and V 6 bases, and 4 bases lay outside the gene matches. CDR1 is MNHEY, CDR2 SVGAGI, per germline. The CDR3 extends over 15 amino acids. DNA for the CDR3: TGTGCCAGCAGCCGACTAGCGGGAGGTACCTACGAGCAGTACTTC. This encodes CASSRLAGGTYEQYF.

CDR3 loop: CASSPQGLRVNTEAFF. Here the CDR3 DNA reads TGTGCCAGCTCACCACAGGGACTTCGCGTGAACACTGAAGCTTTCTTT. The chain is built from TRBV18 and TRBJ1-1, with D tentatively TRBD1 (5 bases). This CDR3 spans 16 amino acids. CDR1 and CDR2 (germline): KGHSH, LQKENI. Trimming cost V 1 base and J 0 bases, with 12 bases left between them.

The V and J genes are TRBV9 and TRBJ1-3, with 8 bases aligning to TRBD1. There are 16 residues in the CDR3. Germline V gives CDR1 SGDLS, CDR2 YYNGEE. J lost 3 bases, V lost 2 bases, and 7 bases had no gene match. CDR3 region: CASSVGTGGGGNTIYF. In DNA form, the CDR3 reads TGTGCCAGCAGCGTGGGCACAGGGGGTGGTGGAAACACCATATATTTT.

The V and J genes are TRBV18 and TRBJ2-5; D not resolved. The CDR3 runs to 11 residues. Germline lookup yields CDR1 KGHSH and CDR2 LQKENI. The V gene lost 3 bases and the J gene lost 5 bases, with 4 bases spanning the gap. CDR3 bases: TGTGCCAGCTCACCCTCGGAGACCCAGTACTTC. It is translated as CASSPSETQYF.

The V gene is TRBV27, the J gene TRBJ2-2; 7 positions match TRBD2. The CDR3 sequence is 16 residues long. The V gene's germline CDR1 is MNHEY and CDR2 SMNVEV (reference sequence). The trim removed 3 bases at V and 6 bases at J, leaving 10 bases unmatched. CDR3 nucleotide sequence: TGTGCCAGCAGTTTTAATGCGGGAGTAGGGCCCGGGGAGCTGTTTTTT. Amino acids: CASSFNAGVGPGELFF.

The CDR3 DNA reads as TGTGCCAGCAGCCCCCTGGCAGGGGGCTATGGAAACACCATATATTTT. Translated: CASSPLAGGYGNTIYF. This chain links TRBV7-2 with TRBJ1-3; 8 nucleotides match TRBD1. CDR1 is SGHTA, CDR2 FQGNSA, per germline. Losses at the gene ends were 5 bases for V and 3 bases for J; bases not matched to a gene: 9. This CDR3 is 16 amino acids long.

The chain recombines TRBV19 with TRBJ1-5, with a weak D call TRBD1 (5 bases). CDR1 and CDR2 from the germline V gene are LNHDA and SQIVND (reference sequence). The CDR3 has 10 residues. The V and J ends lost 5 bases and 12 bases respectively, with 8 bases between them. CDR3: CASSVDSQHF. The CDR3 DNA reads TGTGCCAGTAGTGTCGACAGCCAGCATTTT.

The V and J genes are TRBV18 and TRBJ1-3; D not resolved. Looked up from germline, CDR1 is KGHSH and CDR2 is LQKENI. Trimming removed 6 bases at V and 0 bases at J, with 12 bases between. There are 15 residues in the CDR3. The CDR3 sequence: CASSRDTSSGNTIYF. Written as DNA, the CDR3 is TGTGCCAGCTCCCGAGACACCAGCTCTGGAAACACCATATATTTT.

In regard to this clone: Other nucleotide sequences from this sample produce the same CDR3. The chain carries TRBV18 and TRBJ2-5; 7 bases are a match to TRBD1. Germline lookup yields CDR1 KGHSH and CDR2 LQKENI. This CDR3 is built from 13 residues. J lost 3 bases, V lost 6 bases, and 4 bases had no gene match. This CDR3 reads CASSPGTEETQYF. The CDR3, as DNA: TGTGCCAGCTCGCCCGGGACAGAAGAGACCCAGTACTTC.

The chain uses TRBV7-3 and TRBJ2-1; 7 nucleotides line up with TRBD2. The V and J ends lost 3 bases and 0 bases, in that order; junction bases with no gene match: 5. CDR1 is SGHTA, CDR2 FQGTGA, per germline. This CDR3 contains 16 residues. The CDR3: CASSFSGGSSYNEQFF. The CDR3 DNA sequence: TGTGCCAGCAGCTTCTCCGGGGGGAGCTCCTACAATGAGCAGTTCTTC.

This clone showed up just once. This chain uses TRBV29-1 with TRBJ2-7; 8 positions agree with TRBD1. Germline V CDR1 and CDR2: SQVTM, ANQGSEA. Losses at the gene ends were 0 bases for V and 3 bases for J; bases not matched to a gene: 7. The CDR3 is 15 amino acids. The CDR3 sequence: CSVEDPRTGLYEQYF. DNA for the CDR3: TGCAGCGTTGAAGATCCGAGGACAGGGCTCTACGAGCAGTACTTC.

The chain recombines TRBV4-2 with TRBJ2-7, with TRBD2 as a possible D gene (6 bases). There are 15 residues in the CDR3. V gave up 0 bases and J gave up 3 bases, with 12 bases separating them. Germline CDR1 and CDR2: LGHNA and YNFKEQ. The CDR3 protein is CASSQDFSGYYEQYF. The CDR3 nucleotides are TGTGCCAGCAGCCAAGATTTTAGCGGATACTACGAGCAGTACTTC.